This T cell receptor beta chain is from a study of Graves' ophthalmopathy and Graves' hyperthyroidism. Overall study results and limits: Blood was where most expanded thyroid clonotypes above 0.001 frequency also turned up.

RNA transcripts were the source from which TCR beta CDR3 regions were amplified. RT-PCR was first run with HTBI primers, then multiplex PCR in a second round. From the multiplex PCR reads, TCRdb called clonotypes with MiXCR, one entry per CDR3 protein. The table lists some 350,000 distinct CDR3 sequences, approximately 18% of them singletons, with 2.4% in the top ten. In the case of this clonotype: What it recognizes is unknown.

V gave up 6 bases and J gave up 6 bases; unmatched junction bases: 6. The germline CDR1 and CDR2 sequences are SGHAT and FQNNGV. CDR3 length: 13 amino acids. In this cohort's terms, stable hyperthyroidism meant no ophthalmopathy by 18 months of follow-up. None of the included patients had other autoimmune diseases, uncontrolled infections, pregnancy or lactation, as these led to exclusion. The sample comprised peripheral blood. This TCR was sampled from an adult woman with stable Graves' hyperthyroidism. This chain uses TRBV11-2 with TRBJ2-7, with 9 bases that match TRBD1. CDR3 in amino acids: CASRGGQGIEQYF. The CDR3 region has the DNA TGTGCCAGCAGGGGGGGACAGGGAATCGAGCAGTACTTC.